This entry is about one T cell receptor beta chain. Its matching antigen is unknown. The ends were cut back, 2 bases at V and 2 bases at J, with 13 bases in the middle. Germline V gives CDR1 MNHEY, CDR2 SMNVEV (reference sequence). There are 15 residues in the CDR3. The data are from a study of T cell responses to AZD1222 COVID-19 vaccine. General study results and limits: Elevations in Spike-specific TCR breadth and depth followed administration of two AZD1222 doses.

Assay: immunoSEQ multiplex PCR; the TCRdb copy retains only in-frame clones and omits some. The sample records 110,000 or so clones, 82% being singletons. The chain joins TRBV27 to TRBJ2-7; D is possibly TRBD2 (7 bases). Sequenced material: peripheral blood, taken on day 0 of AZD1222 vaccination. The TCR sequence derives from an adult in good health. CDR3 nucleotide sequence: TGTGCCAGCAGTTTAAGGGGGGGCCTAGCCTACGAGCAGTACTTC. Translated: CASSLRGGLAYEQYF.